A selection of T cell receptor beta chains follows, all from one sample in a study of T cell changes during pregnancy in multiple sclerosis. Generated by immunoSEQ multiplex PCR, the TCRdb table keeps only in-frame clones and is missing some. Of some 100,000 clones in the sample, about 92% are singletons; the top ten hold around 1.2%. The source material was peripheral blood, sampled in the second trimester of pregnancy. The receptors stem from a female donor with multiple sclerosis, enrolled in a pregnancy study. Each CDR3 is given with its conserved first and last residue. A D gene is named only where the DNA matches it firmly. The listing skips clone size in some rows; elsewhere it reads once, few, many or a size class.

>-|TRBJ1-5|-|TRBV19
TGTGCCAGTAGTATCGGAGACAGGCGCAATCAGCCCCAGCATTTT
CASSIGDRRNQPQHF
>-|TRBJ1-1|-|TRBV6-1
TGTGCCAGCAGTGAGGTCTCGGACACTGAAGCTTTCTTT
CASSEVSDTEAFF
>-|TRBJ2-2|-|TRBV2
TGTGCCAGCAGTGAAGCAGGGGCGGCCGGGGAGCTGTTTTTT
CASSEAGAAGELFF
>-|TRBJ2-1|TRBD2|TRBV18
TGTGCCAGCTCACCAATAGCGGGAGGGGGCAATGAGCAGTTCTTC
CASSPIAGGGNEQFF
>-|TRBJ2-7|TRBD1|TRBV29-1
TGCAGCGTTCTAACAGGGGAAACCTACGAGCAGTACTTC
CSVLTGETYEQYF
>-|TRBJ2-5|TRBD2|TRBV19
TGTGCCAGTAGTTGGGGGACTAGCGGGAGGGCAGAGACCCAGTACTTC
CASSWGTSGRAETQYF
>once|TRBJ1-1|TRBD1|TRBV19
TGTGCCAGTAGTGTACAGGGGGCCGGAACTGAAGCTTTCTTT
CASSVQGAGTEAFF
>-|TRBJ2-7|-|TRBV21-1
TGTGCCAGCAGCATCCTGAGGGGAGGGCCCTACGAGCAGTACTTC
CASSILRGGPYEQYF
>-|TRBJ2-2|-|TRBV20-1
TGCAGTGCGCCTCGGGGCGGGGAGCTGTTTTTT
CSAPRGGELFF
>-|TRBJ2-5|TRBD1|TRBV4-1
TGCGCCAGCAGCCAGACAGGACAGGGGGAAAACCAAGAGACCCAGTACTTC
CASSQTGQGENQETQYF
>few|TRBJ2-6|TRBD1|TRBV19
TGTGCCAGTAGTGGGACAGGGGCGTCCGGGGCCAACGTCCTGACTTTC
CASSGTGASGANVLTF
>-|TRBJ1-5|-|TRBV30
TGTGCCTGGAGTCGGAGGGGAAATCAGCCCCAGCATTTT
CAWSRRGNQPQHF
>few|TRBJ2-1|-|TRBV29-1
TGCAGCGTTGAAGATCTGCAGGGGGGCTCCTACAATGAGCAGTTCTTC
CSVEDLQGGSYNEQFF
>-|TRBJ2-1|TRBD1|TRBV18
TGTGCCAGCTCACCCGGACAGGCAGAGCAGTTCTTC
CASSPGQAEQFF
>-|TRBJ1-3|TRBD1|TRBV9
TGTGCCAGCAGCGTAGACGACAGGGGGGGCAGAAACACCATATATTTT
CASSVDDRGGRNTIYF
>once|TRBJ2-5|-|TRBV6-5
TGTGCCAGCAGGCCGACGTGGACTCAAGAGACCCAGTACTTC
CASRPTWTQETQYF
>-|TRBJ2-3|TRBD2|TRBV28
TGTGCCAGCAGGGGGGGAGCGGGAGAGGCAGATACGCAGTATTTT
CASRGGAGEADTQYF
>-|TRBJ1-5|TRBD1|TRBV10-3
TGTGCCATCAGTGAACGGACAGGGGGCAATCAGCCCCAGCATTTT
CAISERTGGNQPQHF
>-|TRBJ2-2|-|TRBV2
TGTGCCAGCACGAGGGAGGACGACACCGGGGAGCTGTTTTTT
CASTREDDTGELFF
>-|TRBJ1-5|-|TRBV7-2
TGTGCCAGCAGCGAGGGTCGCAATCAGCCCCAGCATTTT
CASSEGRNQPQHF
>-|TRBJ1-1|-|TRBV7-3
TGTGCCAGCAGCTTAAATGGCGGGACGGTGAACACTGAAGCTTTCTTT
CASSLNGGTVNTEAFF
>-|TRBJ2-5|-|TRBV9
TGTGCCAGCAGCGGCGGACTACCGCCCGAAGAGACCCAGTACTTC
CASSGGLPPEETQYF
>-|TRBJ2-2|-|TRBV27
TGTGCCAGCAGTTACACGAACACCGGGGAGCTGTTTTTT
CASSYTNTGELFF
>-|TRBJ2-1|-|TRBV5-1
TGCGCCAGCAGCTTGGCATACGACAGCAGGAACAATGAGCAGTTCTTC
CASSLAYDSRNNEQFF
>-|TRBJ2-7|-|TRBV11-2
TGTGCCAGCAGTTTCGAGAGGACCTACGAGCAGTACTTC
CASSFERTYEQYF
>once|TRBJ2-7|-|TRBV11-2
TGTGCCAGCAGTTTCCAGGGGGGCGAGCAGTACTTC
CASSFQGGEQYF
>few|TRBJ2-1|TRBD2|TRBV15
TGTGCCACCAGCAGAGGGCACCAAGGGACTACAGAGAATGAGCAGTTCTTC
CATSRGHQGTTENEQFF
>-|TRBJ2-3|-|TRBV29-1
TGCAGCGTTGAAGAGCGGCACACAGATACGCAGTATTTT
CSVEERHTDTQYF
>once|TRBJ2-5|TRBD2|TRBV19
TGTGCCAGTAGTATAAGACTAGCGGGAGGCACAGAGACCCAGTACTTC
CASSIRLAGGTETQYF
>-|TRBJ2-7|-|TRBV11-2
TGTGCCAGCAGCCCGTCCCCCGGGACTGGATACGAGCAGTACTTC
CASSPSPGTGYEQYF
>-|TRBJ1-5|-|TRBV27
TGTGCGACGCGGGCTTATTGGTATAGCAATCAGCCCCAGCATTTT
CATRAYWYSNQPQHF
>-|TRBJ1-1|-|TRBV6-5
TGTGCCAGCAGTTCCTTGACAGGCAACACTGAAGCTTTCTTT
CASSSLTGNTEAFF
>-|TRBJ2-2|-|TRBV7-3
TGTGCCAGCAGCCCCGGCCGGGGGACCGGGGAGCTGTTTTTT
CASSPGRGTGELFF
>-|TRBJ2-1|TRBD2|TRBV19
TGTGCCAGTAGTATATCCGGCGGGAGGGCCTACAATGAGCAGTTCTTC
CASSISGGRAYNEQFF
>-|TRBJ1-5|TRBD1|TRBV30
TGTGCCTGGAGCCTGACAGGGAGCAATCAGCCCCAGCATTTT
CAWSLTGSNQPQHF
>-|TRBJ2-1|TRBD1|TRBV6-1
TGTGCCAGCCATGGACAGGGTCTGGGTGAGCAGTTCTTC
CASHGQGLGEQFF
>-|TRBJ2-1|TRBD2|TRBV29-1
TGCAGCGTTGAAGAACGAGCGGGAGTCGTCGTAGGGCAGTTCTTC
CSVEERAGVVVGQFF
>-|TRBJ2-7|TRBD2|TRBV5-4
TGTGCCAGCAGCTTCGGTCTGGGTACTAGCGGGAGGCCAAGCCTCTCCGAGCAGTACTTC
CASSFGLGTSGRPSLSEQYF
>-|TRBJ2-3|-|TRBV5-1
TGCGCCAGCAGCTTTCAAGGTACGGGGGATACGCAGTATTTT
CASSFQGTGDTQYF
>-|TRBJ1-1|-|TRBV2
TGTGCCAGCAGGGAGCGAGTAATGAACACTGAAGCTTTCTTT
CASRERVMNTEAFF
>-|TRBJ1-4|-|TRBV9
TGTGCCAGCAGCGTTAATCCAACTAATGAAAAACTGTTTTTT
CASSVNPTNEKLFF
>-|TRBJ1-5|TRBD1|TRBV5-8
TGTGCCAGCAGCCCGGACAGGGGGCGAGGTCAGCCCCAGCATTTT
CASSPDRGRGQPQHF
>-|TRBJ1-1|-|TRBV6-1
TGTGCCAGCAACGTACTGGGACACGTGAACACTGAAGCTTTCTTT
CASNVLGHVNTEAFF
>-|TRBJ1-5|-|TRBV7-8
TGTGCCAGCAGCTTAGCGGGGGGAAGCCAGCCCCAGCATTTT
CASSLAGGSQPQHF
>-|TRBJ2-7|-|TRBV21-1
TGTGCCAGCACCAAGCTACGGGGGACGGTCTCCTACGAGCAGTACTTC
CASTKLRGTVSYEQYF
>-|TRBJ1-2|-|TRBV10-3
TGTGCCATCTCACATAACTATGGCTACACCTTC
CAISHNYGYTF
>-|TRBJ1-2|TRBD1|TRBV6-5
TGTGCCAGCAGTTCCGCCAGACAGGGACCAAACTATGGCTACACCTTC
CASSSARQGPNYGYTF
>-|TRBJ2-2|-|TRBV5-4
TGTGCCATCCTCACGAGTCCGAACACCGGGGAGCTGTTTTTT
CAILTSPNTGELFF
>-|TRBJ2-5|TRBD1|TRBV19
TGTGCCAGTAGCCCGACAGGGTCCCAAGAGACCCAGTACTTC
CASSPTGSQETQYF
>-|TRBJ2-7|-|TRBV5-1
TGCGCCAGCAGCTTGAATTCGGGCGAGCAGTACTTC
CASSLNSGEQYF